The sequence of this T cell receptor (beta chain) was determined in a study of neoadjuvant anti-PD-1 for oral cavity cancer. Study overall: Most patients had three to four biweekly doses of 3 mg/kg nivolumab before resection. Non-progressing patients received a fourth nivolumab dose near day 43, then surgery on days 50-56.

This clone came up a few times. Produced via immunoSEQ multiplex PCR; TCRdb's table is partial and in-frame only. The sample lists some 10,000 clones, about 67% occurring once. The trim removed 3 bases at V and 9 bases at J, leaving 4 bases unmatched. Germline values: CDR1 KGHSH, CDR2 LQKENI. The CDR3 has 14 amino acids. Time point indicated: after neoadjuvant nivolumab, at surgical resection. The patients had HPV-negative, locally advanced oral cavity squamous cell carcinoma. The clonotype originates from a person aged 35-79 years with oral cavity squamous cell carcinoma. Sequences were derived from PBMCs, sampled after nivolumab (anti-PD-1) treatment. V usage is TRBV18 and J usage is TRBJ1-6, with 8 positions matching TRBD1. The CDR3 DNA sequence: TGTGCCAGCTCACCTGAGACAGGGGCTTCACCCCTCCACTTT. Its translation: CASSPETGASPLHF.